The rows below give T cell receptor beta chains drawn from one sample of a study of cytomegalovirus exposure and HLA in healthy donors. Data came from immunoSEQ multiplex PCR; TCRdb stores just in-frame clones and leaves some out. The table has about 160,000 clones, 60% to 80% seen once. Specimen: PBMCs. The receptors here all came from a woman aged 25 to 39 in good health and CMV-seronegative. Each CDR3 is given with its conserved first and last residue. A D gene is named only where the DNA matches it firmly. Expanded clones get a size class; other rows say once, few or many, or leave the size out.

V	length	D	size	J	CDR3	DNA
TRBV9	15	TRBD1	-	TRBJ2-3	CASSDDRGYADTQYF	TGTGCCAGCAGCGATGACAGGGGGTACGCAGATACGCAGTATTTT
TRBV19	13	TRBD1	-	TRBJ1-2	CASSPDRERGYTF	TGTGCCAGTAGTCCTGACAGGGAACGGGGCTACACCTTC
TRBV10-2	13	TRBD1	-	TRBJ1-1	CASMGTANTEAFF	TGCGCCAGCATGGGGACAGCTAACACTGAAGCTTTCTTT
TRBV19	13	-	-	TRBJ2-7	CASSIGGGYEQYF	TGTGCCAGTAGTATCGGTGGCGGTTACGAGCAGTACTTC
TRBV9	17	-	-	TRBJ2-1	CASSVRPSVNSYNEQFF	TGTGCCAGCAGCGTCCGACCTAGCGTCAACTCCTACAATGAGCAGTTCTTC
TRBV13	17	-	-	TRBJ1-1	CASSLTRMTRERTEAFF	TGTGCCAGCAGCTTAACCAGAATGACCAGGGAAAGGACTGAAGCTTTCTTT
TRBV19	11	TRBD1	-	TRBJ1-5	CARTGNQPQHF	TGTGCCAGGACAGGGAATCAGCCCCAGCATTTT
TRBV20-1	11	TRBD1	-	TRBJ1-2	CSARDRGNYTF	TGCAGTGCTAGAGACAGGGGGAACTACACCTTC
TRBV7-2	17	-	-	TRBJ2-3	CASSLGAGLKHTDTQYF	TGTGCCAGCAGCTTGGGGGCAGGGCTAAAGCACACAGATACGCAGTATTTT
TRBV30	13	-	once	TRBJ1-6	CAWSGLTDSPLHF	TGTGCCTGGAGTGGTCTGACTGATTCACCCCTCCACTTT
TRBV6-5	15	TRBD1	-	TRBJ1-1	CASSIRTGGNTEAFF	TGTGCCAGCAGTATAAGGACAGGGGGGAACACTGAAGCTTTCTTT
TRBV6-5	15	-	-	TRBJ1-1	CASSYSGIRPTEAFF	TGTGCCAGCAGTTACTCCGGGATCCGTCCCACTGAAGCTTTCTTT
TRBV5-4	12	-	few	TRBJ1-1	CASSLPRGEAFF	TGTGCCAGCAGCCTACCAAGAGGTGAAGCTTTCTTT
TRBV4-1	22	TRBD2	once	TRBJ2-5	CASSQEGPISGTSGGARETQYF	TGCGCCAGCAGCCAAGAAGGTCCAATCTCCGGGACTAGCGGGGGGGCACGGGAGACCCAGTACTTC
TRBV2	12	-	many	TRBJ2-7	CASNQGTDEQYF	TGTGCCAGCAACCAGGGGACGGACGAGCAGTACTTC
TRBV9	14	TRBD1	-	TRBJ2-5	CASSVQGVAETQYF	TGTGCCAGCAGCGTACAGGGGGTCGCTGAGACCCAGTACTTC
TRBV7-9	13	-	-	TRBJ2-7	CASSATPTYEQYF	TGTGCCAGCAGCGCGACACCGACCTACGAGCAGTACTTC
TRBV30	11	-	-	TRBJ1-4	CAWLSNEKLFF	TGTGCCTGGCTCTCTAATGAAAAACTGTTTTTT
TRBV28	14	-	-	TRBJ1-1	CASSPPKGNTEAFF	TGTGCCAGCAGTCCCCCCAAGGGGAATACTGAAGCTTTCTTT
TRBV4-1	14	-	-	TRBJ2-7	CASSQAGPAYEQYF	TGCGCCAGCAGCCAAGCAGGGCCGGCCTACGAGCAGTACTTC
TRBV2	15	-	-	TRBJ2-1	CASSGRGDSRNEQFF	TGTGCCAGCAGTGGGAGGGGGGACAGTAGGAATGAGCAGTTCTTC
TRBV5-6	13	-	-	TRBJ2-1	CASSYSAYNEQFF	TGTGCCAGCAGCTACAGTGCCTACAATGAGCAGTTCTTC
TRBV7-8	15	-	-	TRBJ1-1	CASSLGPHLNTEAFF	TGTGCCAGCAGCTTAGGTCCCCATCTGAACACTGAAGCTTTCTTT
TRBV4-1	13	-	-	TRBJ2-7	CASSQVLWSEQYF	TGCGCCAGCAGCCAAGTTCTGTGGTCCGAGCAGTACTTC
TRBV15	13	-	-	TRBJ1-2	CATSRGDSYGYTF	TGTGCCACCAGCAGAGGGGACTCCTATGGCTACACCTTC
TRBV5-1	13	-	-	TRBJ2-5	CASSQGPQETQYF	TGCGCCAGCAGCCAGGGTCCCCAAGAGACCCAGTACTTC
TRBV5-6	16	-	-	TRBJ2-2	CASSLVGSWNTGELFF	TGTGCCAGCAGCTTGGTCGGGTCCTGGAACACCGGGGAGCTGTTTTTT
TRBV5-1	15	-	-	TRBJ2-1	CASSLTGIGNNEQFF	TGCGCCAGCAGCTTGACAGGGATAGGGAACAATGAGCAGTTCTTC